This T cell receptor beta chain was obtained from a study of T cell responses to AZD1222 COVID-19 vaccine. Notes on the study in general: Compared with day 0, the breadth and depth of the Spike-specific TCR repertoire rose significantly after two doses of AZD1222.

CDR1 is ENHRY and CDR2 is SYGVKD in the germline V gene. V lost 3 bases and J 1 base, leaving 9 bases between the germline ends. This CDR3 comprises 14 residues. In regard to this clone: The antigen remains undetermined.

Profiled with immunoSEQ multiplex PCR; TCRdb holds only in-frame clones, not every one. This table holds 90,000 to 110,000 clones, around 90% found once. The receptor comes from an adult in good health. The sample consisted of peripheral blood, taken on day 0 of AZD1222 vaccination. The chain has TRBV10-3 and TRBJ1-1; D uncertain. Here the CDR3 DNA reads TGTGCCATCAGTGAATGGGTAGGGAACACTGAAGCTTTCTTT. Translating it yields CAISEWVGNTEAFF.